One sample yielded the 10 T cell receptor beta chains listed below, sequenced in a study of blood T cell repertoires in COVID-19. Profiled with immunoSEQ multiplex PCR; TCRdb holds only in-frame clones, not every one. The sample has roughly 4,800 clones, about nine tenths seen once. Source material: peripheral blood. These receptors were taken from a man aged 65-85 years with COVID-19, enrolled during active disease.

The chain links TRBV19 to TRBJ1-4, with TRBD1 matching 9 bases. The CDR3 covers 15 residues. Germline CDR1 and CDR2: LNHDA and SQIVND (reference sequence). Unmatched junction bases numbered 8, after V lost 5 bases and J lost 7 bases. The CDR3 coding sequence is TGTGCCAGTAGTCTTACACGGACAGGGGTTGAAAAACTGTTTTTT. Protein sequence: CASSLTRTGVEKLFF.

The chain uses TRBV19 and TRBJ2-1; D is possibly TRBD1 (6 bases). The CDR3 consists of 16 residues. Trimming pared 5 bases from V and 0 bases from J, leaving 14 bases between. Germline-derived CDR1 and CDR2 are LNHDA and SQIVND (reference sequence). DNA for the CDR3: TGTGCCAGTAGTCCGTGGGGGCCAAGCTCCTACAATGAGCAGTTCTTC. This translates into CASSPWGPSSYNEQFF.

The genes are TRBV7-8 and TRBJ1-3; D is unclear. Germline V gene sequence: CDR1 SGHVS, CDR2 FQNEAQ. The CDR3 sequence is 16 residues long. The V and J ends lost 2 bases and 4 bases respectively, with 15 bases between them. The CDR3 sequence is CASSLLERGTGNTIYF. CDR3 nucleotides: TGTGCCAGCAGCTTACTTGAACGGGGAACGGGAAACACCATATATTTT.

The J gene is TRBJ1-6, the V gene TRBV30; D remains unclear. The V gene's germline CDR1 is GTSNPN and CDR2 SVGIG (reference sequence). The germline V and J ends were trimmed by 0 bases and 11 bases, with 8 bases remaining between them. The CDR3 has 12 amino acids. The CDR3 DNA reads TGTGCCTGGAGTGTCTCCCGGGCACCCCTCCACTTT. Translation gives CAWSVSRAPLHF.

V is TRBV6-6 and J is TRBJ2-7; 8 nucleotides align to TRBD1. Germline CDR1 and CDR2: MNHNY and SVGAGI (reference sequence). The CDR3 is 15 amino acids. Trimming cost V 6 bases and J 1 base; bases outside gene matches: 8. The CDR3 sequence is CASRPNRGSSYEQYF. CDR3 DNA sequence: TGTGCCAGCAGACCCAACAGGGGGTCATCCTACGAGCAGTACTTC.

The chain recombines TRBV7-9 with TRBJ2-3, with 8 bases identical to TRBD1. J lost 2 bases, V lost 5 bases, and 6 bases had no gene match. The CDR3 runs to 15 residues. Germline assignment: CDR1 SEHNR and CDR2 FQNEAQ (reference sequence). CDR3 sequence reads: CASSVGQGITDTQYF. In DNA, the CDR3 is TGTGCCAGCAGCGTCGGACAGGGTATCACAGATACGCAGTATTTT. The entire variable domain, with the rest obtained from reference TRBV7-9 and TRBJ2-3, is as follows: DTGVSQNPRHKITKRGQNVTFRCDPISEHNRLYWYRQTLGQGPEFLTYFQNEAQLEKSRLLSDRFSAERPKGSFSTLEIQRTEQGDSAMYLCASSVGQGITDTQYFGPGTRLTVL.

This chain links TRBV6-5 with TRBJ2-7; 10 bases are a match to TRBD1. Germline assignment: CDR1 MNHEY and CDR2 SVGAGI. This CDR3 has 14 amino acids. The V gene end was trimmed by 6 bases and the J gene end by 2 bases; junction bases not matched to a gene: 4. This chain's CDR3 is CASSRTGGAYEQYF. CDR3 nucleotides: TGTGCCAGCAGCCGGACAGGGGGTGCCTACGAGCAGTACTTC.

This chain uses TRBV7-8 with TRBJ2-2; maybe TRBD1 (6 bases). The CDR3 runs to 16 residues. V was cut by 1 base and J by 5 bases, with 14 bases left in between. Looked up from germline, CDR1 is SGHVS and CDR2 is FQNEAQ. CDR3 in DNA: TGTGCCAGCAGCTTAGTAAGGATTACAGGGACCGGGGAGCTGTTTTTT. Protein: CASSLVRITGTGELFF.

CDR3 protein: CASSPGQAAEAFF. Written as DNA, the CDR3 is TGCGCCAGCAGTCCCGGACAGGCAGCTGAAGCTTTCTTT. V is TRBV10-1 and J is TRBJ1-1; 7 positions match TRBD1. V lost 5 bases and J lost 6; bases outside the gene matches: 6. The CDR3 contains 13 residues. Germline V CDR1 and CDR2: WNHNN, SYGVQD (reference sequence).

The chain recombines TRBV5-8 with TRBJ2-1, with TRBD1 identical over 8 bases. The CDR3 covers 18 residues. J gave up 1 base and V 0 bases, and 9 bases lay outside the gene matches. The germline V gene encodes CDR1 SGHTS and CDR2 YDEGEE. The CDR3 protein is CASSLVQTGAGSYNEQFF. CDR3 nucleotide sequence: TGTGCCAGCAGCTTGGTTCAGACAGGGGCGGGATCCTACAATGAGCAGTTCTTC. The whole variable domain, filled in from reference TRBV5-8 and TRBJ2-1, reads EAGVTQSPTHLIKTRGQQATLRCSPISGHTSVYWYQQALGLGLQFLLWYDEGEERNRGNFPPRFSGRQFPNYSSELNVNALELEDSALYLCASSLVQTGAGSYNEQFFGPGTRLTVL.